This T cell receptor beta chain was sequenced during a study of blood T cells in healthy people across ages. Together with a sample-barcoded 5' primer, a J-beta primer mix was included in a second PCR lasting roughly 6 to 12 cycles. TCRdb reprocessed the 5' RACE reads via MiXCR and lists one record per CDR3 protein. The data contain about 1.6 million distinct CDR3 sequences, around 35% of them singletons. Of note for this clonotype: The antigen is unknown.

Findings and caveats of the study: Across samples, TCR beta diversity tracked strongly with naive T cell percentage. Roughly linear age-related decline in beta diversity appeared, significant by age 40. It was the long-lived donors that had more naive CD4+ cells and higher diversity than aged donors.

This CDR3 region has 13 residues. Trimming left V 4 bases short and J 11 bases short, with 14 bases between. CDR1 is MGHRA, CDR2 YSYEKL, per germline. This receptor was obtained from a woman younger than 45 in good health. The sequenced material came from blood. This chain joins TRBV4-1 and TRBJ1-4; weak D call: TRBD1 (5 bases). CDR3 sequence: CASSPGLQVKLFF. The CDR3 region has the DNA TGCGCCAGCAGCCCGGGTTTACAGGTTAAACTGTTTTTT.